Following are 20 T cell receptor beta chains from one sample sequenced in a study of chemoradiotherapy in HPV16-positive cancers. Sequenced by immunoSEQ multiplex PCR; TCRdb stores in-frame clones only, minus some. The table has under 40,000 clones, 80% to 90% seen once. The material sequenced was blood, taken from a patient who underwent chemoradiotherapy. The source is a human donor with HPV-associated anogenital cancer.

The chain recombines TRBV9 with TRBJ1-3; weak D call: TRBD1 (5 bases). The CDR3 contains 17 residues. The germline gives CDR1 SGDLS, CDR2 YYNGEE. The V and J ends lost 3 bases and 4 bases respectively, with 20 bases between them. CDR3 sequence: CASSAFNPGPAGNTIYF. CDR3 nucleotides: TGTGCCAGCAGCGCCTTTAATCCGGGACCAGCCGGAAACACCATATATTTT.

This chain connects TRBV7-2 to TRBJ2-7; 8 bases are shared with TRBD2. CDR3 length equals 15 residues. Germline V gives CDR1 SGHTA, CDR2 FQGNSA. With V trimmed by 2 bases and J by 2 bases, 5 bases remained unmatched. CDR3 loop: CASSLPAGATYEQYF. In DNA form, the CDR3 reads TGTGCCAGCAGCTTACCAGCGGGAGCTACCTACGAGCAGTACTTC.

The chain joins TRBV14 to TRBJ1-1; weak D call: TRBD1 (5 bases). Germline V gives CDR1 SGHDN, CDR2 FVKESK. The length of the CDR3 is 13 residues. V shed 4 bases and J shed 6 bases, with 12 bases lying between them. The CDR3 coding sequence is TGTGCCAGCAGCCGAGGGGTTACCGCTGAAGCTTTCTTT. Residues: CASSRGVTAEAFF.

V gene TRBV9 combines with J gene TRBJ2-3, with 7 positions matching TRBD2. V lost 0 bases and J lost 6; bases outside the gene matches: 16. CDR3 size: 18 residues. CDR1 is SGDLS and CDR2 is YYNGEE in the germline V gene. The CDR3 sequence is CASSVGDGEGSRSDTQYF. CDR3 nucleotide sequence: TGTGCCAGCAGCGTAGGGGACGGGGAGGGTAGCCGTTCTGATACGCAGTATTTT.

The V call is TRBV30, the J call TRBJ1-5; D unresolved. V dropped 0 bases and J dropped 0 bases, with 12 bases sitting between them. The CDR3 extends over 16 amino acids. The germline V gene encodes CDR1 GTSNPN and CDR2 SVGIG (reference sequence). The CDR3 region is CAWSVRGRYSNQPQHF. The CDR3 nucleotides are TGTGCCTGGAGTGTACGTGGCAGATATAGCAATCAGCCCCAGCATTTT.

The chain is built from TRBV7-9 and TRBJ1-4, with D possibly being TRBD1 (6 bases). Germline V lookup: CDR1 SEHNR, CDR2 FQNEAQ (reference sequence). This CDR3 has 15 residues. The V gene lost 5 bases and the J gene lost 0 bases, with 10 bases spanning the gap. The CDR3: CASSPGTTTNEKLFF. The CDR3 region has the DNA TGTGCCAGCAGCCCCGGGACAACAACTAATGAAAAACTGTTTTTT.

CDR3 residues: CASSSTLGQPQHF. CDR3 in DNA: TGTGCCAGCAGTTCGACGCTGGGTCAGCCCCAGCATTTT. The rearrangement links TRBV6-5 to TRBJ1-5; D unresolved. The ends were cut back, 4 bases at V and 6 bases at J, with 10 bases in the middle. The germline gives CDR1 MNHEY, CDR2 SVGAGI. The CDR3 totals 13 residues.

This clone was found a few times. The V and J genes are TRBV13 and TRBJ1-3; D remains unclear. Germline lookup yields CDR1 PRHDT and CDR2 FYEKMQ (reference sequence). The CDR3 consists of 13 residues. Trimming pared 5 bases from V and 0 bases from J, leaving 5 bases between. The CDR3 here is CASSHSSGNTIYF. CDR3 nucleotides: TGTGCCAGCAGCCACAGCTCTGGAAACACCATATATTTT.

CDR3 DNA: TGTGCCAGCAGCCCCCAGGGTGCCCTTAATAACTATGGCTACACCTTC. Its translation is CASSPQGALNNYGYTF. J is TRBJ1-2 and V is TRBV9; D is possibly TRBD1 (5 bases). There are 16 residues in the CDR3. V lost 4 bases and J 1 base, leaving 17 bases between the germline ends. Germline V gene data show CDR1 as SGDLS and CDR2 as YYNGEE.

A remark on this clone: The junction does not match germline at one end; this may be a read error. This chain links TRBV30 with TRBJ1-2; unclear D gene. The V gene's germline CDR1 is GTSNPN and CDR2 SVGIG (reference sequence). The CDR3 runs to 13 residues. The CDR3 DNA sequence: TGTGCCTGGAGTGTTGGTTTTCAAAGTGGCCACACCTTC. It is translated as CAWSVGFQSGHTF.

The chain carries TRBV6-5 and TRBJ2-7; perhaps TRBD2 as D (6 bases). The CDR3 has 13 amino acids. Germline V gives CDR1 MNHEY, CDR2 SVGAGI. The V and J ends lost 10 bases and 3 bases respectively, with 16 bases between them. The CDR3: CATAGLMGYEQYF. The CDR3 DNA reads as TGTGCCACCGCGGGGTTAATGGGCTACGAGCAGTACTTC.

In its sample, this clone was seen a few times. V is TRBV5-8 and J is TRBJ1-6, with TRBD1 matching over 10 bases. Germline CDR1 and CDR2: SGHTS and YDEGEE. The CDR3 runs to 17 residues. With 4 bases clipped from V and 4 bases from J, the junction kept 8 bases outside the gene matches. CDR3 DNA sequence: TGTGCCAGCAGCCCGGAGCGACAGGGGGCTTATAATTCACCCCTCCACTTT. Translating it yields CASSPERQGAYNSPLHF.

This chain connects TRBV9 to TRBJ2-3; 9 nucleotides match TRBD2. The ends lost 3 bases at V and 4 bases at J; junction bases unmatched: 3. The germline V gene encodes CDR1 SGDLS and CDR2 YYNGEE. This CDR3 has 14 amino acids. The CDR3 protein is CASSDSGGPDTQYF. The CDR3 coding sequence is TGTGCCAGCAGCGATAGCGGGGGCCCAGATACGCAGTATTTT.

The gene calls are TRBV5-1 and TRBJ2-5; either TRBD1 or TRBD2 may supply D (5 bases each). Trimming stripped 0 bases from V and 5 bases from J, with 11 bases between. The CDR3 length is 14 residues. Germline lookup yields CDR1 SGHRS and CDR2 YFSETQ. CDR3: CASSLDPGRETQYF. CDR3 in DNA: TGCGCCAGCAGCTTGGATCCGGGGCGGGAGACCCAGTACTTC. Together with reference TRBV5-1 and TRBJ2-5, the CDR3 gives the full variable domain: KAGVTQTPRYLIKTRGQQVTLSCSPISGHRSVSWYQQTPGQGLQFLFEYFSETQRNKGNFPGRFSGRQFSNSRSEMNVSTLELGDSALYLCASSLDPGRETQYFGPGTRLLVL.

The V call is TRBV30, the J call TRBJ1-5; no clear D gene. The CDR3 sequence is 15 residues long. Germline CDR1 reads GTSNPN; CDR2 reads SVGIG (reference sequence). V was cut by 4 bases and J by 2 bases, with 15 bases left in between. CDR3 residues: CAWKDGRRGNQPQHF. DNA for the CDR3: TGTGCCTGGAAGGACGGCCGTCGGGGCAATCAGCCCCAGCATTTT.

The gene calls are TRBV4-2 and TRBJ1-2; 9 nucleotides align to TRBD1. J lost 7 bases, V lost 6 bases, and 6 bases had no gene match. The CDR3 is 13 residues long. The germline gives CDR1 LGHNA, CDR2 YNFKEQ. CDR3: CASSRTGDVGYTF. The CDR3 bases are TGTGCCAGCAGTCGGACAGGGGATGTTGGCTACACCTTC.

The chain uses TRBV7-2 and TRBJ2-6; D perhaps matches TRBD2 (5 bases). This CDR3 is built from 13 residues. Trimming stripped 1 base from V and 12 bases from J, with 10 bases between. Germline-derived CDR1 and CDR2 are SGHTA and FQGNSA. CDR3 residues: CASSLGGITVLTF. The DNA of the CDR3 is TGTGCCAGCAGCTTAGGAGGGATAACCGTCCTGACTTTC.

The CDR3 region has the DNA TGTGCTAGTGGTTTGATGGGGGGCATGTCAGCTTTCTTT. As protein: CASGLMGGMSAFF. This chain uses TRBV12-5 with TRBJ1-1, with D possibly TRBD1 on 6 matching bases. V lost 2 bases to trimming and J lost 10 bases, with 14 bases between them. Germline V lookup: CDR1 LGHNT, CDR2 FRNRAP. CDR3 size: 13 residues.

This clone was observed once. The gene calls are TRBV14 and TRBJ1-1; TRBD1 matches 7 bases. The CDR3 runs to 18 residues. The germline V gene has CDR1 SGHDN and CDR2 FVKESK. The trim removed 2 bases at V and 5 bases at J, leaving 17 bases unmatched. The chain's CDR3 is CASSQSMMDRPGRTEAFF. The DNA of the CDR3 is TGTGCCAGCAGCCAATCGATGATGGACAGGCCGGGGAGGACTGAAGCTTTCTTT.

The chain links TRBV10-3 to TRBJ2-2; 12 positions match TRBD2. The trim removed 7 bases at V and 6 bases at J, leaving 6 bases unmatched. Germline assignment: CDR1 ENHRY and CDR2 SYGVKD. The CDR3 totals 15 residues. CDR3 DNA sequence: TGTGCCATCACGGGAACTAGCGGGGGGCCCGGGGAGCTGTTTTTT. Protein: CAITGTSGGPGELFF.